This section outlines one TCR beta chain sequence together with its context. Its specificity is unknown. The source of the sample is a study of T cells after yellow fever vaccination. Findings of the study overall: Clones from primary vaccination mostly reappeared after the booster (around 97% CD4, just over 85% CD8).

TCRdb re-derived calls from the 5' RACE reads in MiXCR, one entry per CDR3 protein. The data hold some 120,000 distinct CDR3 sequences, with 8.4% observed a single time. This CDR3 spans 15 amino acids. V lost 1 base, J lost 2 bases, and 5 bases stayed unmatched. Per the germline V gene, CDR1 is SEHNR and CDR2 is FQNEAQ (reference sequence). This sequence joins TRBV7-9 and TRBJ2-7, with TRBD1 matching over 7 bases. The receptor comes from a man between 25 and 39 years old who received the YFV17D yellow fever vaccine. This specimen consisted of CD8+ T cells sorted from PBMCs, obtained 45 days after the yellow fever booster vaccination. The CDR3 region is CASSLVGTETYEQYF. The CDR3 DNA follows: TGTGCCAGCAGCTTAGTGGGGACAGAGACCTACGAGCAGTACTTC.